This T cell receptor beta chain is from a study of blood T cell repertoires in COVID-19. CDR3 length: 14 amino acids. Germline-derived CDR1 and CDR2 are SGDLS and YYNGEE. V shed 4 bases and J shed 2 bases, with 11 bases lying between them. The assay was immunoSEQ multiplex PCR, and TCRdb's table has in-frame clones only and misses some. Here the sample spans approximately 220,000 clones, 70% to 90% being singletons. The sample comprised peripheral blood. This sequence originates from a man in his fifties or sixties with acute or convalescent COVID-19. V gene TRBV9 combines with J gene TRBJ2-3; D is possibly TRBD2 (5 bases). This CDR3 reads CASSYTGVTDTQYF. The CDR3 DNA is TGTGCCAGCAGCTACACCGGGGTCACAGATACGCAGTATTTT.